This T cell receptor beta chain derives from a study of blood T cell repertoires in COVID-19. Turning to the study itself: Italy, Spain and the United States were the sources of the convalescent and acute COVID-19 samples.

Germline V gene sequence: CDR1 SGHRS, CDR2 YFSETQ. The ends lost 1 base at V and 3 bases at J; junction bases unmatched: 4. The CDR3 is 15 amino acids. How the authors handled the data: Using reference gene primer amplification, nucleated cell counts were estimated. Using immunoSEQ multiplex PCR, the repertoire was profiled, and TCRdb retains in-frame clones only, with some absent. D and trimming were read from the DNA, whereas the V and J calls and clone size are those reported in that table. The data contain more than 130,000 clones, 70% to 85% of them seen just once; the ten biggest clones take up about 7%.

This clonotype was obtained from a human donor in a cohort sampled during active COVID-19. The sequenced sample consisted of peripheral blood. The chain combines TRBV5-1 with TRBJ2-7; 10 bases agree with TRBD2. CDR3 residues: CASSLYSSGGYEQYF. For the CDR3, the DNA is TGCGCCAGCAGCTTGTACTCTAGCGGGGGCTACGAGCAGTACTTC.